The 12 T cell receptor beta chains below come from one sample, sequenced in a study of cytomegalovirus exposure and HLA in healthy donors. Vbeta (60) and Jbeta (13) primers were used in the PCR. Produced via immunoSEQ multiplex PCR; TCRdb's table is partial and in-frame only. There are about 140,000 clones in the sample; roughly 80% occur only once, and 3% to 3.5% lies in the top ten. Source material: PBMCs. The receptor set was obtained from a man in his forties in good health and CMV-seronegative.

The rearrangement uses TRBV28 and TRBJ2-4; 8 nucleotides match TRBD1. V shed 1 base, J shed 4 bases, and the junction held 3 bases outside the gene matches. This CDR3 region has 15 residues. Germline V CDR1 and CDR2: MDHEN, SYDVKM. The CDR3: CASSLSGGGKNIQYF. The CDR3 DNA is TGTGCCAGCAGTTTATCAGGGGGCGGGAAAAACATTCAGTACTTC.

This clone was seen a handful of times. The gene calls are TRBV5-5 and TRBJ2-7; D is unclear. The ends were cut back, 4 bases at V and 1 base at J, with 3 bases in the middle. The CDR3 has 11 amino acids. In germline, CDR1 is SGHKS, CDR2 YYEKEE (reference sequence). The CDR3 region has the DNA TGTGCCAGCAGCCCATCCTACGAGCAGTACTTC. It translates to CASSPSYEQYF. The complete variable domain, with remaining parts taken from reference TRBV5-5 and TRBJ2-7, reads DAGVTQSPTHLIKTRGQQVTLRCSPISGHKSVSWYQQVLGQGPQFIFQYYEKEERGRGNFPDRFSARQFPNYSSELNVNALLLGDSALYLCASSPSYEQYFGPGTRLTVT.

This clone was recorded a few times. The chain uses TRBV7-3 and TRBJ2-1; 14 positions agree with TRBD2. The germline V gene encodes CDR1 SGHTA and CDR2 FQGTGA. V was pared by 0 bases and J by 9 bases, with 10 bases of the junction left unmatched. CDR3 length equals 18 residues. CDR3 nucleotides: TGTGCCAGCAGCTTAACGCTTGGACTAGCGGGGGGCCGTGGTGAGCAGTTCTTC. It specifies CASSLTLGLAGGRGEQFF.

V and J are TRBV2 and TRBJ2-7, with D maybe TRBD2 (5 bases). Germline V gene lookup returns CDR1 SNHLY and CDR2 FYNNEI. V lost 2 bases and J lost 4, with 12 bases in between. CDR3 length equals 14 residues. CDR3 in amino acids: CASSEILGVYEQYF. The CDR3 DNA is TGTGCCAGCAGTGAAATTCTCGGGGTTTACGAGCAGTACTTC.

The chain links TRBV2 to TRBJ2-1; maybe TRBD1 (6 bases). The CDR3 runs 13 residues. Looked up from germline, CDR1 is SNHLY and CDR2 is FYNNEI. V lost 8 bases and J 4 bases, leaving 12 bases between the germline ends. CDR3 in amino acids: CASGDRTYNEQFF. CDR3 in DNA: TGTGCCAGCGGAGACAGGACGTACAATGAGCAGTTCTTC.

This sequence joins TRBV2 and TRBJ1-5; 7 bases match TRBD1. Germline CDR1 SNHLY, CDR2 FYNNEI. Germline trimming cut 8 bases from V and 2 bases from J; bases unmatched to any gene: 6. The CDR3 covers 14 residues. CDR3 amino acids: CASSDRAGNQPQHF. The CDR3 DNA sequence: TGTGCCAGCTCCGACAGGGCTGGCAATCAGCCCCAGCATTTT. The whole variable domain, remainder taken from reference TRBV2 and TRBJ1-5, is EPEVTQTPSHQVTQMGQEVILRCVPISNHLYFYWYRQILGQKVEFLVSFYNNEISEKSEIFDDQFSVERPDGSNFTLKIRSTKLEDSAMYFCASSDRAGNQPQHFGDGTRLSIL.

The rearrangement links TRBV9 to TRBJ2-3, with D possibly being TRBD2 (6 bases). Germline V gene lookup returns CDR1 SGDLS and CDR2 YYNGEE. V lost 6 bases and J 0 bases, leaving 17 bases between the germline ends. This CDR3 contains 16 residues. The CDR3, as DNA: TGTGCCAGCACGGCGGGACGTGGCAGCAGCACAGATACGCAGTATTTT. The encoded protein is CASTAGRGSSTDTQYF.

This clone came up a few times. CDR3 sequence reads: CASSPSLRERRPEAFF. CDR3 sequence (DNA): TGTGCCAGCAGCCCCTCTCTCCGGGAACGGCGCCCTGAAGCTTTCTTT. This chain links TRBV5-4 with TRBJ1-1; the D is unclear. This CDR3 spans 16 amino acids. Trimming cost V 4 bases and J 6 bases, with 22 bases left between them. Germline V gene data show CDR1 as SGHNT and CDR2 as YYREEE (reference sequence).

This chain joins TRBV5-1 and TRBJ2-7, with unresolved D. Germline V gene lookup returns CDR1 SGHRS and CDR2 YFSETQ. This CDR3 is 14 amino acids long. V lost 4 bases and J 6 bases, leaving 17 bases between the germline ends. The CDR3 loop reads CASSPTERGAEQYF. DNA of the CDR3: TGCGCCAGCAGCCCGACGGAGAGAGGAGCCGAGCAGTACTTC.

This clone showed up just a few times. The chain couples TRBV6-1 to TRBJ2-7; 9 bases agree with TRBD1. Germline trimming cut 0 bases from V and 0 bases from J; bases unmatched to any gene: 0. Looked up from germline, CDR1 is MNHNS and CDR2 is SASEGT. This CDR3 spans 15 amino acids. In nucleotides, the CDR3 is TGTGCCAGCAGTGAAGCGACAGGGGGCTCCTACGAGCAGTACTTC. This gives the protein CASSEATGGSYEQYF.

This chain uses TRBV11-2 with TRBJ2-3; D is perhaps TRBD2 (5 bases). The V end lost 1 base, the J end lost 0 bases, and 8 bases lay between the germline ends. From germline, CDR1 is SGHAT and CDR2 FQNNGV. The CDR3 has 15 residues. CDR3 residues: CASSLVEVSTDTQYF. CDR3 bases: TGTGCCAGCAGCTTAGTGGAGGTTAGCACAGATACGCAGTATTTT.

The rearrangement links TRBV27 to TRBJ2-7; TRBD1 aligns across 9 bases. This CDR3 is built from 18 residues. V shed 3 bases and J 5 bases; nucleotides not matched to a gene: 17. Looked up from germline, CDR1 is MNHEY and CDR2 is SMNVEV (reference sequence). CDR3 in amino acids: CASSFTGTGYSYADEQYF. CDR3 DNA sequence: TGTGCCAGCAGTTTTACCGGGACAGGGTATAGTTACGCGGACGAGCAGTACTTC.